This T cell receptor beta chain was retrieved from a study of blood T cell repertoires in COVID-19. Study as a whole: Specimens from acute and convalescent COVID-19 originated in the United States, Italy and Spain.

The table came from immunoSEQ multiplex PCR; TCRdb's copy has only in-frame clones and leaves some out. The sample records around 120,000 clones, around three quarters being singletons. The clonotype comes from a woman in her 70s with acute or convalescent COVID-19. Sequencing was done on a sample of peripheral blood.

CDR3 sequence: CASSQVRSNSPLHF. CDR3 nucleotide sequence: TGTGCCAGCAGCCAAGTTCGGAGTAATTCACCCCTCCACTTT. The chain is built from TRBV14 and TRBJ1-6; no firm D call. Per the germline V gene, CDR1 is SGHDN and CDR2 is FVKESK. The CDR3 is made up of 14 amino acids. Trimming took off 1 base at V and 6 bases at J, with 7 bases between the two ends.